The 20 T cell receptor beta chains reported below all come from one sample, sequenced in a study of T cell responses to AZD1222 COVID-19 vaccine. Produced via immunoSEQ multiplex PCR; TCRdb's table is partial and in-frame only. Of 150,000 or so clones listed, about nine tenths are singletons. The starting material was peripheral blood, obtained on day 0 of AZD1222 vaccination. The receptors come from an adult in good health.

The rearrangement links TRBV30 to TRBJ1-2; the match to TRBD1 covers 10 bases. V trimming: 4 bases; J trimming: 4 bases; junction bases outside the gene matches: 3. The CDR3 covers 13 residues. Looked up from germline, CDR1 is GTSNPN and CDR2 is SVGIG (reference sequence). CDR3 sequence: CAWTRDRGYGYTF. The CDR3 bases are TGTGCCTGGACCCGGGACAGGGGCTATGGCTACACCTTC.

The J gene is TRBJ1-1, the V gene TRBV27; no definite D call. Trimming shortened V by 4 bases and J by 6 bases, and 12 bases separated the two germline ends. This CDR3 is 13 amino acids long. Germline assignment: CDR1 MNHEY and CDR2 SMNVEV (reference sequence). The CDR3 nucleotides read TGTGCCAGCAGTTGGAGGGTTACGGCTGAAGCTTTCTTT. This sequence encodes CASSWRVTAEAFF.

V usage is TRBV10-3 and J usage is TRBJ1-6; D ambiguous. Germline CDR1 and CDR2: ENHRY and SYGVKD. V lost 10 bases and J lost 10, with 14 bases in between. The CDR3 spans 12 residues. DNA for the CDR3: TGTGCCACAAGGAAGGGAGAATCACCCCTCCACTTT. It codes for CATRKGESPLHF.

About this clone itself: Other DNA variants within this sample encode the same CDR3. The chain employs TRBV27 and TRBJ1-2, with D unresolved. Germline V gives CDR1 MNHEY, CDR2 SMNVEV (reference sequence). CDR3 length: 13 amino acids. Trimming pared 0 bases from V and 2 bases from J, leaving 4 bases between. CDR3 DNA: TGTGCCAGCAGTTTATCAGGGAACTATGGCTACACCTTC. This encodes CASSLSGNYGYTF.

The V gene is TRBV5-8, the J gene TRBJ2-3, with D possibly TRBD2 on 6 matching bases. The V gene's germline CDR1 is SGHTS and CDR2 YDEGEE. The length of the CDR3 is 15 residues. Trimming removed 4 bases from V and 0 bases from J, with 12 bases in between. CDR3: CASSPSGLSTDTQYF. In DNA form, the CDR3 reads TGTGCCAGCAGCCCGTCGGGACTGAGCACAGATACGCAGTATTTT.

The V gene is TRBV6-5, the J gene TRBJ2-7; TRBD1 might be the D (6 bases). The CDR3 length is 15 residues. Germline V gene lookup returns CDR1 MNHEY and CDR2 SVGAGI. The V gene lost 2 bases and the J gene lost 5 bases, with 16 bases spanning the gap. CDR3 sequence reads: CASSYRTLQGDEQYF. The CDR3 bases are TGTGCCAGCAGTTACAGGACCTTACAGGGCGACGAGCAGTACTTC.

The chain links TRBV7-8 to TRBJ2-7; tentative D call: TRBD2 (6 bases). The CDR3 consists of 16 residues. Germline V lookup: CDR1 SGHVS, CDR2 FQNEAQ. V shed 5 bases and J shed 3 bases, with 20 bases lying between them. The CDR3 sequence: CASSRSPGVGDYEQYF. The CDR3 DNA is TGTGCCAGCAGCCGTAGTCCGGGGGTCGGGGACTACGAGCAGTACTTC. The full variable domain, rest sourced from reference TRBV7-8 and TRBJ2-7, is GAGVSQSPRYKVAKRGQDVALRCDPISGHVSLFWYQQALGQGPEFLTYFQNEAQLDKSGLPSDRFFAERPEGSVSTLKIQRTQQEDSAVYLCASSRSPGVGDYEQYFGPGTRLTVT.

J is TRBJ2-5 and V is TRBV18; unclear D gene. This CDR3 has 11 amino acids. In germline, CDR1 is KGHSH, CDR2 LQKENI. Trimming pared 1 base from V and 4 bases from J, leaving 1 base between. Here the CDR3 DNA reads TGTGCCAGCTCACCACTAGAGACCCAGTACTTC. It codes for CASSPLETQYF.

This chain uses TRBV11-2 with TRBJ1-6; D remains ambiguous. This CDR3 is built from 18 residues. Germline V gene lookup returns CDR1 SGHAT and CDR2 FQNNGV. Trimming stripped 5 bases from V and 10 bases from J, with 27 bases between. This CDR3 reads CASSPRGLSLSRTSPLHF. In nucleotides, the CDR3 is TGTGCCAGCAGCCCACGCGGGCTCTCTCTCTCCAGGACGTCACCCCTCCACTTT.

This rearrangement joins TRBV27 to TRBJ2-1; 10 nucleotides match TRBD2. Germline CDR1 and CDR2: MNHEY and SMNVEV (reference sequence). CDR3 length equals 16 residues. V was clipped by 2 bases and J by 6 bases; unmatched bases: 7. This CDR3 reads CASSLIASGGPNEQFF. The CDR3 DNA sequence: TGTGCCAGCAGTTTAATTGCTAGCGGGGGTCCCAATGAGCAGTTCTTC.

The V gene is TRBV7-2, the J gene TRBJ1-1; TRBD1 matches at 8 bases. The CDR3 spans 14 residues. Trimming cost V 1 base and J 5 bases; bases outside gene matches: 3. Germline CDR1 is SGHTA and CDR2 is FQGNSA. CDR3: CASSLVTGDTEAFF. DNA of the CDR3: TGTGCCAGCAGCTTAGTGACAGGGGATACTGAAGCTTTCTTT.

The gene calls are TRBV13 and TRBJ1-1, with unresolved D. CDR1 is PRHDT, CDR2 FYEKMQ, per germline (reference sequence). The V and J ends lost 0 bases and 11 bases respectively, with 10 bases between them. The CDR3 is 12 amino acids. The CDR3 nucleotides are TGTGCCAGCAGCTTAGGCCCCGGTGGGGCTTTCTTT. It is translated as CASSLGPGGAFF.

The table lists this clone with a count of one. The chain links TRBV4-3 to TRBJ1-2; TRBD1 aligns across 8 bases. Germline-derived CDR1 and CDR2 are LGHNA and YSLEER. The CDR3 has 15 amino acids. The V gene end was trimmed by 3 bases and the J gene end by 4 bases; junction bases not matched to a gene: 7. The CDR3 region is CASSQSGTGTYGYTF. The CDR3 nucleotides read TGCGCCAGCAGCCAGTCCGGGACAGGAACCTATGGCTACACCTTC.

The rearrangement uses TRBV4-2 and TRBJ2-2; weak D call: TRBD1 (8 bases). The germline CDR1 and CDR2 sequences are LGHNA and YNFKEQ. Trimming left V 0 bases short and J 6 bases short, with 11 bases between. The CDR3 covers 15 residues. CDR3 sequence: CASSQDTGGAGELFF. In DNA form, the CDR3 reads TGTGCCAGCAGCCAAGACACAGGGGGGGCCGGGGAGCTGTTTTTT.

In DNA form, the CDR3 reads TGTGCCAGCAGCTTAGACAGGCGCCCTGAAGCTTTCTTT. It codes for CASSLDRRPEAFF. The rearrangement uses TRBV7-2 and TRBJ1-1; the D gene is possibly TRBD1 (5 bases). Per germline, CDR1 SGHTA and CDR2 FQGNSA. The CDR3 covers 13 residues. V was shortened by 1 base and J by 6 bases, with 9 bases between the two germline ends. Combining the CDR3 with reference TRBV7-2 and TRBJ1-1 gives the whole variable domain GAGVSQSPSNKVTEKGKDVELRCDPISGHTALYWYRQSLGQGLEFLIYFQGNSAPDKSGLPSDRFSAERTGGSVSTLTIQRTQQEDSAVYLCASSLDRRPEAFFGQGTRLTVV.

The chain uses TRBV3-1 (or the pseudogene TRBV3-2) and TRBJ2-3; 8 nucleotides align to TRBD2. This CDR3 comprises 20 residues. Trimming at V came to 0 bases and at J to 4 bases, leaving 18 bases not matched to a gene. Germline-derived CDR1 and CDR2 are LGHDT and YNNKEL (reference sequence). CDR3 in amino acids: CASSQEPGEGTRGLADTQYF. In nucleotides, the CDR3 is TGTGCCAGCAGCCAAGAACCGGGTGAGGGGACTAGGGGTCTCGCAGATACGCAGTATTTT.

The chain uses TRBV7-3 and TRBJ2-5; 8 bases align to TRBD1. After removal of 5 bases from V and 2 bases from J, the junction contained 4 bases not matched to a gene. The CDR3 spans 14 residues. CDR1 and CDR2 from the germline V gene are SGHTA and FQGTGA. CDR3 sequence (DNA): TGTGCCAGCAGCCTCGGACAGGGTCAAGAGACCCAGTACTTC. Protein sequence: CASSLGQGQETQYF.

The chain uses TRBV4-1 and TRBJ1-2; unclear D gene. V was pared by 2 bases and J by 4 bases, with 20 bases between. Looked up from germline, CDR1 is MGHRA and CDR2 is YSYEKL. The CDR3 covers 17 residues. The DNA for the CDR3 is TGCGCCAGCAGCCAAAGTCGGGCAGGCACTATTTCCTATGGCTACACCTTC. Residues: CASSQSRAGTISYGYTF.

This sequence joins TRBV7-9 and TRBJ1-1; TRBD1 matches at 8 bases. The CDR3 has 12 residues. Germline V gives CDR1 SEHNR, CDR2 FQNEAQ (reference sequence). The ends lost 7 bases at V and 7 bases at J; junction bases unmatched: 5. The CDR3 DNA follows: TGTGCCAGCACCCTCGACAGGGGTGAAGCTTTCTTT. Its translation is CASTLDRGEAFF.

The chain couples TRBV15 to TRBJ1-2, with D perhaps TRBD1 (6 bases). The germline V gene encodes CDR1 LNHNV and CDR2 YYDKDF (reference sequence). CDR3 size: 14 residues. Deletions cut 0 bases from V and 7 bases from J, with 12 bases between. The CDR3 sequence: CATSRDWGQGGYTF. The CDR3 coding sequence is TGTGCCACCAGCAGAGACTGGGGGCAAGGTGGCTACACCTTC. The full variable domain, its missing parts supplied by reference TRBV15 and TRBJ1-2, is DAMVIQNPRYQVTQFGKPVTLSCSQTLNHNVMYWYQQKSSQAPKLLFHYYDKDFNNEADTPDNFQSRRPNTSFCFLDIRSPGLGDTAMYLCATSRDWGQGGYTFGSGTRLTVV.